Presented here are 27 T cell receptor beta chains from one specimen sequenced in a study of OX40 agonist ivuxolimab in advanced cancers. Clones were sequenced by immunoSEQ multiplex PCR, and TCRdb holds only the in-frame ones, with some missing. The table has just over 40,000 clones, more than 70% seen once. The sample was CD4+ or CD8+ T cells sorted from blood, taken in a trial of the OX40 agonist ivuxolimab. Receptors were obtained from an adult with an advanced solid tumor such as melanoma, head and neck, liver or kidney cancer.

In DNA, the CDR3 is TGCGCCAGCAGCCTTCAGCGGGAGTCGGTTGATACGCAGTATTTT. Its protein product is CASSLQRESVDTQYF. The rearrangement links TRBV4-1 to TRBJ2-3; 8 bases are shared with TRBD2. Germline V gene lookup returns CDR1 MGHRA and CDR2 YSYEKL. The CDR3 contains 15 residues. Trimming removed 4 bases from V and 6 bases from J; junction bases left unmatched: 9.

This chain connects TRBV7-2 to TRBJ2-3; 8 nucleotides agree with TRBD2. Per germline, CDR1 SGHTA and CDR2 FQGNSA. This CDR3 is 14 amino acids long. V shed 1 base and J 4 bases; nucleotides not matched to a gene: 1. CDR3 loop: CASSLERESDTQYF. In nucleotides, the CDR3 is TGTGCCAGCAGCTTAGAGCGGGAGTCAGATACGCAGTATTTT.

The chain joins TRBV27 to TRBJ2-7, with a tentative D call TRBD2 (6 bases). The V and J ends lost 6 bases and 6 bases respectively, with 24 bases between them. The germline V gene encodes CDR1 MNHEY and CDR2 SMNVEV (reference sequence). This CDR3 region has 16 residues. The CDR3 loop is CASSPTGTLGPSEQYF. In nucleotides, the CDR3 is TGTGCCAGCAGCCCCACCGGGACTTTGGGACCCAGCGAGCAGTACTTC.

The chain carries TRBV4-1 and TRBJ2-3; no reliable D call. CDR1 is MGHRA and CDR2 is YSYEKL in the germline V gene. V was pared by 1 base and J by 0 bases, with 5 bases between. The CDR3 is 14 amino acids. CDR3 sequence: CASSQATSTDTQYF. The CDR3 coding sequence is TGCGCCAGCAGCCAAGCTACTAGCACAGATACGCAGTATTTT.

This chain uses TRBV6-1 with TRBJ2-7, with a possible D match to TRBD2 (6 bases). This CDR3 region has 13 residues. Trimming took off 5 bases at V and 2 bases at J, with 10 bases between the two ends. The V gene's germline CDR1 is MNHNS and CDR2 SASEGT. The CDR3 nucleotides read TGTGCCAGCAGTCCTAGCGTGCCCTACGAGCAGTACTTC. Translating it yields CASSPSVPYEQYF.

This chain joins TRBV10-3 and TRBJ2-2, with TRBD2 identical over 7 bases. The CDR3 consists of 18 residues. Germline trimming cut 0 bases from V and 4 bases from J; bases unmatched to any gene: 11. Looked up from germline, CDR1 is ENHRY and CDR2 is SYGVKD. In DNA, the CDR3 is TGTGCCATCAGTGAGTCTGAGCCGGGACTATCGGTCACCGGGGAGCTGTTTTTT. This encodes CAISESEPGLSVTGELFF.

As concerns this clone: A far bigger clonotype differs at one base, so this is likely a read error. The same CDR3 also results from other DNA sequences found in this sample. The chain recombines TRBV4-1 with TRBJ2-7, with 8 bases matching TRBD2. Germline values: CDR1 MGHRA, CDR2 YSYEKL. The CDR3 is 15 amino acids. CDR3 sequence (DNA): TGTGCCAGCAGCCAAGATCGCACTAGCGGCTACGAGCAGTACTTC. Its translation is CASSQDRTSGYEQYF.

The J gene is TRBJ2-7, the V gene TRBV28; TRBD1 agrees at 10 bases. The ends lost 5 bases at V and 4 bases at J; junction bases unmatched: 11. CDR3 length: 16 amino acids. Germline CDR1 is MDHEN and CDR2 is SYDVKM. CDR3 residues: CASSPIGGQGNYEQYF. DNA of the CDR3: TGTGCCAGCAGTCCCATAGGGGGACAGGGGAATTACGAGCAGTACTTC.

The chain uses TRBV19 and TRBJ2-7; D is ambiguous. The germline V and J ends were trimmed by 5 bases and 2 bases, with 10 bases remaining between them. The germline CDR1 and CDR2 sequences are LNHDA and SQIVND (reference sequence). CDR3 length: 13 amino acids. The CDR3 protein is CASSYGETYEQYF. The CDR3 coding sequence is TGTGCCAGTAGTTATGGGGAAACCTACGAGCAGTACTTC.

The rearrangement links TRBV11-2 to TRBJ2-7; TRBD2 aligns across 12 bases. With V trimmed by 2 bases and J by 6 bases, 8 bases remained unmatched. CDR3 length: 16 amino acids. Looked up from germline, CDR1 is SGHAT and CDR2 is FQNNGV. The CDR3 loop is CASSLTAGLAGSEQYF. CDR3 DNA: TGTGCCAGCAGCTTAACAGCGGGACTAGCGGGTTCCGAGCAGTACTTC.

The chain carries TRBV9 and TRBJ2-1; TRBD1 agrees at 7 bases. Germline assignment: CDR1 SGDLS and CDR2 YYNGEE. J was trimmed by 7 bases and V by 3 bases; bases with no gene match: 10. This CDR3 has 15 amino acids. The CDR3 DNA follows: TGTGCCAGCAGCGATTGGGGACAGCCCTTTAATGAGCAGTTCTTC. Amino acids: CASSDWGQPFNEQFF.

J is TRBJ2-7 and V is TRBV4-1; 8 bases line up with TRBD2. V shed 0 bases and J 4 bases; nucleotides not matched to a gene: 8. This CDR3 has 16 amino acids. CDR1 is MGHRA, CDR2 YSYEKL, per germline. The CDR3 DNA sequence: TGCGCCAGCAGCCAAGAGCGTAAGCGGGGGACTTACGAGCAGTACTTC. This gives the protein CASSQERKRGTYEQYF.

The V and J genes are TRBV29-1 and TRBJ2-5, with a tentative D call TRBD1 (6 bases). Germline CDR1 and CDR2: SQVTM and ANQGSEA. The ends were cut back, 3 bases at V and 5 bases at J, with 16 bases in the middle. The CDR3 is made up of 14 amino acids. CDR3 amino acids: CSVDPTGLKETQYF. CDR3 DNA sequence: TGCAGCGTTGACCCAACAGGGCTGAAGGAGACCCAGTACTTC.

The chain has TRBV7-9 and TRBJ2-4; D might be TRBD2 (6 bases). Trimming cost V 1 base and J 3 bases, with 13 bases left between them. Germline V CDR1 and CDR2: SEHNR, FQNEAQ (reference sequence). The CDR3 consists of 16 residues. The CDR3 DNA sequence: TGTGCCAGCAGCTTAGTAACGGGAGCGGTCAAAAACATTCAGTACTTC. Protein product: CASSLVTGAVKNIQYF.

The J gene is TRBJ2-4, the V gene TRBV2, with D tentatively TRBD1 (8 bases). V lost 6 bases and J lost 7, with 19 bases in between. From germline, CDR1 is SNHLY and CDR2 FYNNEI. This CDR3 has 15 residues. The CDR3 sequence is CASSTTTGGENIQYF. The CDR3 bases are TGTGCCAGCAGCACCACCACAGGGGGGGAGAACATTCAGTACTTC.

This chain joins TRBV6-7 and TRBJ1-3; TRBD1 agrees at 9 bases. Being an ORF, TRBV6-7 has a function that is uncertain. The J segment lost 2 bases and the V segment lost 5 bases, leaving 4 bases of the junction unmatched. The CDR3 loop spans 15 amino acids. The CDR3 here is CASSPGQGPGNTIYF. CDR3 nucleotide sequence: TGTGCCAGCAGTCCAGGACAGGGGCCTGGAAACACCATATATTTT.

CDR3 region: CASSVEGSTDTQYF. The CDR3 nucleotides are TGTGCCAGCAGCGTAGAAGGGAGCACAGATACGCAGTATTTT. J is TRBJ2-3 and V is TRBV9; D gene uncertain. The V and J ends lost 0 bases and 0 bases respectively, with 5 bases between them. Per germline, CDR1 SGDLS and CDR2 YYNGEE. This CDR3 has 14 residues.

The chain employs TRBV7-8 and TRBJ2-3, with 11 bases fitting TRBD2. The CDR3 totals 15 residues. Germline CDR1 is SGHVS and CDR2 is FQNEAQ. With 5 bases clipped from V and 4 bases from J, the junction kept 5 bases outside the gene matches. As DNA, the CDR3 is TGTGCCAGCAGCGGACTAGCGGGCGGCGCAGATACGCAGTATTTT. This translates into CASSGLAGGADTQYF.

This clone occurred once. The rearrangement joins TRBV7-9 to TRBJ2-4; D is perhaps TRBD1 (6 bases). The ends were cut back, 8 bases at V and 2 bases at J, with 10 bases in the middle. This CDR3 is built from 13 residues. Germline V CDR1 and CDR2: SEHNR, FQNEAQ (reference sequence). CDR3 sequence (DNA): TGTGCCAGCGAGGGGGAGTCCAAAAACATTCAGTACTTC. It codes for CASEGESKNIQYF.

This chain uses TRBV4-1 with TRBJ1-5; maybe TRBD1 (5 bases). With 3 bases removed from V and 4 bases from J, the gap between germline ends came to 10 bases. Germline V gene sequence: CDR1 MGHRA, CDR2 YSYEKL. The CDR3 loop spans 14 amino acids. CDR3 DNA: TGCGCCAGCAGCCATCGGGACGGTAATCAGCCCCAGCATTTT. Translation: CASSHRDGNQPQHF.

In DNA form, the CDR3 reads TGTGCCAGCAGTGGAGACGGCAATCAGCCCCAGCATTTT. Its translation is CASSGDGNQPQHF. The chain links TRBV2 to TRBJ1-5; D is unclear. Germline V lookup: CDR1 SNHLY, CDR2 FYNNEI. The CDR3 covers 13 residues. Trimming cost V 4 bases and J 2 bases, with 6 bases left between them.

The table lists this clone with a count of one. This sequence joins TRBV9 and TRBJ2-2, with 8 bases fitting TRBD1. The CDR3 runs 17 residues. Germline V gene lookup returns CDR1 SGDLS and CDR2 YYNGEE. The ends lost 2 bases at V and 1 base at J; junction bases unmatched: 7. In DNA, the CDR3 is TGTGCCAGCAGCGTTTACGGACAGGGTAGGAACACCGGGGAGCTGTTTTTT. It encodes CASSVYGQGRNTGELFF.

This rearrangement joins TRBV5-5 to TRBJ1-1; D is ambiguous. V lost 1 base and J lost 2, with 9 bases in between. The CDR3 is 14 amino acids. Germline V gene lookup returns CDR1 SGHKS and CDR2 YYEKEE (reference sequence). The CDR3, as DNA: TGTGCCAGCAGCTTGTTCATGGGTAACACTGAAGCTTTCTTT. Translated, it gives CASSLFMGNTEAFF. Together with reference TRBV5-5 and TRBJ1-1, the CDR3 gives the full variable domain: DAGVTQSPTHLIKTRGQQVTLRCSPISGHKSVSWYQQVLGQGPQFIFQYYEKEERGRGNFPDRFSARQFPNYSSELNVNALLLGDSALYLCASSLFMGNTEAFFGQGTRLTVV.

The V gene is TRBV7-8, the J gene TRBJ2-7; 12 bases map to TRBD1. After removal of 5 bases from V and 5 bases from J, the junction contained 7 bases not matched to a gene. In germline, CDR1 is SGHVS, CDR2 FQNEAQ. This CDR3 is 15 amino acids long. The CDR3 DNA reads as TGTGCCAGCAGCCTAGGGACAGGGGGCCTCCACGAGCAGTACTTC. Translating gives CASSLGTGGLHEQYF.

In nucleotides, the CDR3 is TGTGCCACCAGCGGAGTAACTAGCGGTTACAATGAGCAGTTCTTC. Translated, it gives CATSGVTSGYNEQFF. This chain connects TRBV15 to TRBJ2-1, with 8 bases lining up with TRBD2. The CDR3 consists of 15 residues. Germline loops: CDR1 LNHNV, CDR2 YYDKDF (reference sequence). The V segment lost 5 bases and the J segment 4 bases; nucleotides outside the gene matches: 7.

The chain combines TRBV9 with TRBJ1-1, with TRBD1 identical over 7 bases. Per germline, CDR1 SGDLS and CDR2 YYNGEE. The CDR3 totals 15 residues. Trimming at V came to 3 bases and at J to 5 bases, leaving 10 bases not matched to a gene. CDR3 DNA sequence: TGTGCCAGCAGCGCTGAGGGACAGCCGGGGACTGAAGCTTTCTTT. Its translation: CASSAEGQPGTEAFF.

The rearrangement links TRBV7-9 to TRBJ2-5, with 10 bases matching TRBD2. CDR3 length: 17 amino acids. Germline CDR1 and CDR2: SEHNR and FQNEAQ (reference sequence). V lost 2 bases, J lost 2 bases, and 8 bases stayed unmatched. CDR3 bases: TGTGCCAGCAGCTTATGGCTAGCGGGAGTTGTACAAGAGACCCAGTACTTC. Amino acids: CASSLWLAGVVQETQYF.